This record covers a single T cell receptor beta chain. The data stem from a study of blood T cell repertoires in COVID-19. The protocol was immunoSEQ multiplex PCR, while the TCRdb copy is restricted to in-frame clones and leaves out a portion. The table has fewer than 180,000 clones, approximately 83% seen once. CDR3 length: 15 amino acids. The germline V gene has CDR1 SGHNT and CDR2 YYREEE (reference sequence). With 0 bases removed from V and 2 bases from J, the gap between germline ends came to 6 bases. The receptor's source is a man aged 70 or older with acute or convalescent COVID-19. The chain uses TRBV5-4 and TRBJ1-6, with D perhaps TRBD1 (6 bases). Material for sequencing was peripheral blood. Written as DNA, the CDR3 is TGTGCCAGCAGCTTGGGGACAGCCTATAATTCACCCCTCCACTTT. This gives the protein CASSLGTAYNSPLHF.